This T cell receptor (beta chain) was sequenced during a study of T cells after posttransplantation cyclophosphamide. With regard to this clone: Its matching antigen is unknown.

Assay used: immunoSEQ multiplex PCR; TCRdb lists only in-frame clones, some missing. This table has 66,000 or so clones, 93% appearing once. Whole-study findings and limits: Later post-transplant blood repertoires were often dominated by donor CD8+ memory clones. TRB clonality was highly associated with recipient CMV seropositivity and reactivation. Blood and skin or GI T cell repertoires showed limited TRB overlap.

The germline gives CDR1 SGHNT, CDR2 YYREEE (reference sequence). Trimming stripped 2 bases from V and 0 bases from J, with 9 bases between. The CDR3 totals 15 residues. The source material was PBMCs. This sequence joins TRBV5-4 and TRBJ1-3; D is uncertain. This clonotype originated in a woman in her twenties or thirties in good health and a related stem cell transplant donor. CDR3 sequence: CASSFGRSSGNTIYF. The CDR3 bases are TGTGCCAGCAGCTTCGGCCGGAGCTCTGGAAACACCATATATTTT. The full variable domain, completed using reference TRBV5-4 and TRBJ1-3, is ETGVTQSPTHLIKTRGQQVTLRCSSQSGHNTVSWYQQALGQGPQFIFQYYREEENGRGNFPPRFSGLQFPNYSSELNVNALELDDSALYLCASSFGRSSGNTIYFGEGSWLTVV.